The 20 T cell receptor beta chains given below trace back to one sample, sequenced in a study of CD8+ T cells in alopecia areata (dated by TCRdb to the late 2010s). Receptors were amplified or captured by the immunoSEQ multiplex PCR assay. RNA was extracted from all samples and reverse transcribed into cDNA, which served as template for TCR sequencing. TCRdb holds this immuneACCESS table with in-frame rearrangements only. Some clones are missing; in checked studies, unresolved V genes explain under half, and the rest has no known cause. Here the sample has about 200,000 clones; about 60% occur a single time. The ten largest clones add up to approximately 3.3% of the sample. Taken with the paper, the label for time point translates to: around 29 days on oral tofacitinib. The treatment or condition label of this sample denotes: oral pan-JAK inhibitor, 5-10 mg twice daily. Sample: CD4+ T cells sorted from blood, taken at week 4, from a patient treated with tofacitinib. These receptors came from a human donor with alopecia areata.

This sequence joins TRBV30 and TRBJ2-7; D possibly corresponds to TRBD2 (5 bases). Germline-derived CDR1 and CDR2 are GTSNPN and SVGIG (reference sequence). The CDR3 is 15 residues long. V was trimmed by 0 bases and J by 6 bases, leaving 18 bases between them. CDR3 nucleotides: TGTGCCTGGAGTGTACGGTGGCGCATACTAGGCGAGCAGTACTTC. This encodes CAWSVRWRILGEQYF.

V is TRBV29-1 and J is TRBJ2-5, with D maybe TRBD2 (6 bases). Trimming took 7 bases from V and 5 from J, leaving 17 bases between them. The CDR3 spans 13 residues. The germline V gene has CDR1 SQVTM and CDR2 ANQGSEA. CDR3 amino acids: CSARLGAGETQYF. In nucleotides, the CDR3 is TGCAGCGCCCGACTAGGGGCGGGGGAGACCCAGTACTTC.

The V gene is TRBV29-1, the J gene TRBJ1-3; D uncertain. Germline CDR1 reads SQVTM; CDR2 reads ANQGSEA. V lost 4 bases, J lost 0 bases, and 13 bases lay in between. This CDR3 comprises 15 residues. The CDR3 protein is CSVGLGTGSGNTIYF. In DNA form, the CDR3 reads TGCAGCGTTGGCCTAGGCACCGGCTCTGGAAACACCATATATTTT.

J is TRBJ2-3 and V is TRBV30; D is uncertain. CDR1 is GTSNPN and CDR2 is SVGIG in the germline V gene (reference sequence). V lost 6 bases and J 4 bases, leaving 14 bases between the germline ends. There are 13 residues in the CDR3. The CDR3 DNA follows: TGTGCCTGCCCGCTCGTCCCCGCAGATACGCAGTATTTT. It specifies CACPLVPADTQYF.

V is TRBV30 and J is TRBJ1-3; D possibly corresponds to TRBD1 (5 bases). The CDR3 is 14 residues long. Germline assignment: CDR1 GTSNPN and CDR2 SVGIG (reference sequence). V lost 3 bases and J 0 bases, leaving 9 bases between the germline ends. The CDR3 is CAWRAGNSGNTIYF. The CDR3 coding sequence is TGTGCCTGGAGGGCAGGGAACTCTGGAAACACCATATATTTT.

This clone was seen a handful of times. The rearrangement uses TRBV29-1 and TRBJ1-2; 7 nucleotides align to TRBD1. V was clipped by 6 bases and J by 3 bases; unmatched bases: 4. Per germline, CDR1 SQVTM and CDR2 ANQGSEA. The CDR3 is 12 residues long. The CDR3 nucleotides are TGCAGCGTCCCTACAGGGGACTATGGCTACACCTTC. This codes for CSVPTGDYGYTF.

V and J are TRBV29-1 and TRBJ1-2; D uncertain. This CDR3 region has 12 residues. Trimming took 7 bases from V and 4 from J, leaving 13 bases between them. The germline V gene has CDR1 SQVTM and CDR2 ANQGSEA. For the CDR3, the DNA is TGCAGCGCCGTTAGGAGGGTCTATGGCTACACCTTC. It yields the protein CSAVRRVYGYTF.

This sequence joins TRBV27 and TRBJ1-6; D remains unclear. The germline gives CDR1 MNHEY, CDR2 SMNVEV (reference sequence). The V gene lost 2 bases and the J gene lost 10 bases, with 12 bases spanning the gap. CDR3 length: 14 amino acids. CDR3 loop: CASSLEVGNSPLHF. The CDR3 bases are TGTGCCAGCAGTTTAGAAGTGGGTAACTCACCCCTCCACTTT.

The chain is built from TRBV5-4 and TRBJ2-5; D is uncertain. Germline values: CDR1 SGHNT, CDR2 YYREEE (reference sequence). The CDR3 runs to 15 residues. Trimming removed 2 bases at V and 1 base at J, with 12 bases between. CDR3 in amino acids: CASSLGLGFQETQYF. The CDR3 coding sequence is TGTGCCAGCAGCTTAGGCCTAGGTTTCCAAGAGACCCAGTACTTC.

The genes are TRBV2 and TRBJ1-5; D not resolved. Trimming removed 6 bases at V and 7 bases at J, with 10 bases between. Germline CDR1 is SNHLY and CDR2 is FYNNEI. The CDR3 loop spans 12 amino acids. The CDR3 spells CASRDPIQPQHF. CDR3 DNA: TGTGCCAGCAGGGATCCTATACAGCCCCAGCATTTT.

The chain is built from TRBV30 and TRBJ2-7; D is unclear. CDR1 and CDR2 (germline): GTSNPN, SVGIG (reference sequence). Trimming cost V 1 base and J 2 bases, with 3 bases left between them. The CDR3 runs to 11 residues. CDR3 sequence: CAWSATYEQYF. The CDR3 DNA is TGTGCCTGGAGTGCGACCTACGAGCAGTACTTC. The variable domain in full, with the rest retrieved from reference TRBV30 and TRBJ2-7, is SQTIHQWPATLVQPVGSPLSLECTVEGTSNPNLYWYRQAAGRGLQLLFYSVGIGQISSEVPQNLSASRPQDRQFILSSKKLLLSDSGFYLCAWSATYEQYFGPGTRLTVT.

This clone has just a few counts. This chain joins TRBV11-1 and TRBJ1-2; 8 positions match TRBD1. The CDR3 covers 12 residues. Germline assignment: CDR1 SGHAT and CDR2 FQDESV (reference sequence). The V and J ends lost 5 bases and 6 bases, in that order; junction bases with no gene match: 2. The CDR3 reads CASSPDRDGYTF. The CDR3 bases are TGTGCCAGCAGCCCGGACAGGGATGGCTACACCTTC.

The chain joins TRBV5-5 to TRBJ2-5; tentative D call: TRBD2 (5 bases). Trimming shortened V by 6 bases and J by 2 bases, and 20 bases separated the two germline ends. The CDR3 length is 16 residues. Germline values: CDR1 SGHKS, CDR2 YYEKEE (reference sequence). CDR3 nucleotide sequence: TGTGCCAGCACTATGGTTGCGACTACCGAGCAAGAGACCCAGTACTTC. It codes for CASTMVATTEQETQYF.

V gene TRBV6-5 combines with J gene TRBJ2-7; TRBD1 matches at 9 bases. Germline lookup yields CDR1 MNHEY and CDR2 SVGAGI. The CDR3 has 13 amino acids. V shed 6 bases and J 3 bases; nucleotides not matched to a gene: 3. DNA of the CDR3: TGTGCCAGCAGACTGGGACAGGGCTACGAGCAGTACTTC. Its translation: CASRLGQGYEQYF.

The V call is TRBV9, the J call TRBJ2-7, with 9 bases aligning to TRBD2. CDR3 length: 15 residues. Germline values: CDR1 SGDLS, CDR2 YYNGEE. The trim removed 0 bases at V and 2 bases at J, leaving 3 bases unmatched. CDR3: CASSVGSGGPYEQYF. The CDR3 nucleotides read TGTGCCAGCAGCGTAGGGAGCGGGGGGCCCTACGAGCAGTACTTC.

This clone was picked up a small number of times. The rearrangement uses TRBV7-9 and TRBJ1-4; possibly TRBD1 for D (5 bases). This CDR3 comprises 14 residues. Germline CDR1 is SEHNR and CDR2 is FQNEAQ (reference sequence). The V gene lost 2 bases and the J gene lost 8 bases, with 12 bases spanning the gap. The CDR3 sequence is CASSLKGFGEKLFF. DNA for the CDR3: TGTGCCAGCAGCTTAAAGGGGTTTGGAGAAAAACTGTTTTTT. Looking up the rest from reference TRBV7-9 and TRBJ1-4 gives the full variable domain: DTGVSQNPRHKITKRGQNVTFRCDPISEHNRLYWYRQTLGQGPEFLTYFQNEAQLEKSRLLSDRFSAERPKGSFSTLEIQRTEQGDSAMYLCASSLKGFGEKLFFGSGTQLSVL.

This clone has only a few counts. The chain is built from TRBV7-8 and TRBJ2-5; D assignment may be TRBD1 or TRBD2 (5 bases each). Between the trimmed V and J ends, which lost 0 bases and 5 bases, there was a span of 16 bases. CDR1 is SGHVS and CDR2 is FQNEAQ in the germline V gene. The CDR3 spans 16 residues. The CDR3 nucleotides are TGTGCCAGCAGCTTAGCGTTAACAGCCAGGGAGGAGACCCAGTACTTC. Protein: CASSLALTAREETQYF.

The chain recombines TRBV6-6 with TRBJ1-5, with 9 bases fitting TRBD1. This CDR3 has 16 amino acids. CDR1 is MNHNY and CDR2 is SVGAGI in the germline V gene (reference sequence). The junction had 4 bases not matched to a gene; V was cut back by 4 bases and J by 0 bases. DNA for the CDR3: TGTGCCAGCAGTTCCGGGACAGGGCTTAGCAATCAGCCCCAGCATTTT. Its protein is CASSSGTGLSNQPQHF.

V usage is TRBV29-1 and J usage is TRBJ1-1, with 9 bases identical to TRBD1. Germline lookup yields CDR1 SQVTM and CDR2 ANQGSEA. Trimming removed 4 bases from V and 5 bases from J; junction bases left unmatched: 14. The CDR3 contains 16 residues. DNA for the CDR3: TGCAGCGTTGGCGTGGGGACCGGGACAGGGTTAACTGAAGCTTTCTTT. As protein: CSVGVGTGTGLTEAFF.

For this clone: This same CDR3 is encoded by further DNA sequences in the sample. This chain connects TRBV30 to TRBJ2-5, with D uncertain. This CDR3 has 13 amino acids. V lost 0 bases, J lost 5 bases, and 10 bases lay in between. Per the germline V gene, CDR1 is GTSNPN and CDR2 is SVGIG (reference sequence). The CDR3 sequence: CAWSVGGEETQYF. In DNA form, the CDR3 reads TGTGCCTGGAGTGTAGGTGGCGAGGAGACCCAGTACTTC. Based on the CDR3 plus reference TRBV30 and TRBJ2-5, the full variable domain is SQTIHQWPATLVQPVGSPLSLECTVEGTSNPNLYWYRQAAGRGLQLLFYSVGIGQISSEVPQNLSASRPQDRQFILSSKKLLLSDSGFYLCAWSVGGEETQYFGPGTRLLVL.